Given below is one T cell receptor beta chain in context. This clone has only one observation. What this receptor recognizes is not known. Per-base qualities were not stored, and no clone one base away is much larger. The sequenced samples came from patients who had active juvenile idiopathic arthritis. Cells were sorted right after thawing, and dead cells were excluded with Live/Dead Fixable Near-IR Stain. To prepare the library, the immunoSEQ multiplex PCR assay was applied. An external provider performed TCRbeta CDR3 sequencing as a commercial service. Concerning the study's data processing: Productive nucleotide sequences and amino acid sequences obtained through in silico translation were used in the analyses. Diversity was measured as Renyi entropy over a range of alpha values, and the median of 200 repeated subsamples was taken to equalise sample size. The distance between each pair of repertoires was calculated as one minus the Chao-modified Jaccard index, which corrects for under-sampling, and this distance was used for clustering. Frequency-weighted overlap with synovial clonotypes was computed over 200 sample sizes, 200 draws without replacement each, and reported at the smaller sample's size. Here the immuneACCESS table is served through TCRdb, limited to in-frame sequences with V and J called. Missing clones are a known gap in these copies; in checked studies unresolved V genes cover under half, and the rest lacks a known reason. V and J calls and clone size follow that table, whereas D and trimming were derived from the DNA. The sample includes more than 13,000 clones, with approximately 83% observed a single time. The top ten clonotypes cover 3% to 4% of the sample.

The data stem from a study of circulating and synovial CD4+ cells in juvenile arthritis (dated by TCRdb to 2013 to 2014). About the investigation overall: Within each patient, the study compared the TCRbeta CDR3 repertoires of three groups: circulating HLA-DR+ CD4 T cells, bulk blood CD4 T cells, and synovial CD4 T cells. The goal of the repertoire sequencing was to confirm that synovial clonotypes were enriched in a circulating synovial-like CD4 T cell subset.

The CDR3 sequence holds 16 residues, the cysteine and phenylalanine included. Of the read, only the CDR3 DNA is kept; its 48 bases are in frame from base 1. V is pruned by 3 bases and J by 8 bases, leaving 13 bases of the junction without a gene match. The germline V gene gives CDR1 as LGHNA and CDR2 as YSLEER. The study at large found these results: Because overlap with synovium rose as sequencing depth increased, the measured fractions of shared clonotypes likely underestimated the overlap of the full repertoire. The difference between circulating pathogenic-like lymphocytes and bulk blood T cells was not detected by traditional Vbeta family usage analysis. Lower diversity was observed in synovial and circulating pathogenic-like lymphocyte repertoires than in bulk blood CD4 repertoires, and some CPL samples were found to be as oligoclonal as synovium. Because T cell genome counts differed by at least an order of magnitude between CPL and bulk blood CD4 samples, sample-size effects were addressed. Circulating pathogenic-like lymphocytes clustered together with synovial T cells and shared a substantially larger fraction of CDR3 sequences with synovium than bulk blood did.

Sequencing was performed on CD4+ T cells from synovial fluid. The clonotype comes from a human patient with juvenile idiopathic arthritis. Some clones in this sample may be carry-over from other donors' samples. The chain joins TRBV4-3 to TRBJ2-4; 7 bases in between match TRBD2. The CDR3 is CASSHGSSHRGDIQYF. In nucleotide form, the sequence is TGCGCCAGCAGCCATGGTTCATCCCACCGGGGGGACATTCAGTACTTC.